A single TCR beta chain is shown here with its context. As processed by the authors: By means of reference gene primer amplification, nucleated cell counts were estimated. TCRdb's table, derived via immunoSEQ multiplex PCR, lists solely in-frame clones and lacks some. V and J calls and clone size are as listed in that table; D and trimming were resolved from the DNA. Found here are roughly 54,000 clones, approximately 85% of them singletons; the top ten hold approximately 2%. This CDR3 spans 16 amino acids. Per the germline V gene, CDR1 is SGHTA and CDR2 is FQGTGA. With V trimmed by 5 bases and J by 6 bases, 13 bases remained unmatched. The data belong to a study of blood T cell repertoires in COVID-19. Study information: Samples taken during acute and convalescent COVID-19 were collected in the United States, Italy and Spain. Sources were T cells, B-cell-depleted T cells, or PBMCs; the material itself was cDNA or gDNA.

Specimen: peripheral blood. This chain joins TRBV7-3 and TRBJ2-1; 7 nucleotides match TRBD1. The clonotype originates from an older woman with acute or convalescent COVID-19. The chain's CDR3 is CASSPGKGAGSNEQFF. The CDR3 bases are TGTGCCAGCAGCCCCGGAAAGGGGGCGGGTTCCAATGAGCAGTTCTTC. Drawing the rest from reference TRBV7-3 and TRBJ2-1, the complete variable domain is GAGVSQTPSNKVTEKGKYVELRCDPISGHTALYWYRQSLGQGPEFLIYFQGTGAADDSGLPNDRFFAVRPEGSVSTLKIQRTERGDSAVYLCASSPGKGAGSNEQFFGPGTRLTVL.